Given below is one T cell receptor beta chain in context. Its specificity is unknown. This specimen belongs to a study of shared clonotypes between healthy human individuals. Whole-study results and caveats: Rarefaction demonstrated incomplete sorted-subset sequencing despite large depth. The researchers took only blood, and tissue repertoires probably look different.

Several immunoSEQ 96-well plates shared each subset's DNA, each plate a replicate. Profiled with immunoSEQ multiplex PCR; TCRdb holds only in-frame clones, not every one. The table records around 2.5 million clones, roughly 93% of them present only once. This TCR was recovered from a man aged 18 to 29 in good health. Some clones in this sample may be carry-over from other donors' samples. Sequencing was performed on naive CD4+ T cells from PBMCs. Noted subset: CD45RA+ positively selected.

CDR3 DNA: TGCAGCGTTGATAGGGGCCTGCAAGAGACCCAGTACTTC. Translated: CSVDRGLQETQYF. The chain is built from TRBV29-1 and TRBJ2-5, with D maybe TRBD1 (5 bases). The germline V gene encodes CDR1 SQVTM and CDR2 ANQGSEA. The CDR3 has 13 residues. Trimming removed 3 bases from V and 2 bases from J, with 10 bases in between.